A single sample gave rise to the 21 T cell receptor beta chains below, sequenced in a study of blood T cell repertoires in COVID-19 (dated by TCRdb to 2018 to 2021). Preparation of the library involved the immunoSEQ multiplex PCR assay. Imported from immuneACCESS, the table was reduced by TCRdb to in-frame sequences with V and J called. These copies leave out some clones; in studies compared against another copy, an unresolved V gene accounts for under half, and the cause of the remainder is not known. The sample includes about 250,000 clones, with around 90% observed a single time. Clones ranked in the top ten supply over 1.2% of the sample. The specimen was peripheral blood. The receptor set was obtained from a man aged 80 or over with acute or convalescent COVID-19.

The chain combines TRBV15 with TRBJ1-6; D perhaps matches TRBD1 (6 bases). This CDR3 region has 16 residues. CDR1 and CDR2 (germline): LNHNV, YYDKDF (reference sequence). Trimming took 0 bases from V and 5 from J, leaving 11 bases between them. As DNA, the CDR3 is TGTGCCACCAGCAGAGATAGGACAGTAAATAATTCACCCCTCCACTTT. This codes for CATSRDRTVNNSPLHF.

CDR3 in DNA: TGTGCCAGCAGCCAAGTATCAGGGGGCAGCGATACGCAGTATTTT. Protein product: CASSQVSGGSDTQYF. The chain carries TRBV3-1 (or the pseudogene TRBV3-2) and TRBJ2-3, with 8 bases identical to TRBD1. Trimming at V came to 1 base and at J to 6 bases, leaving 6 bases not matched to a gene. Germline V lookup: CDR1 LGHDT, CDR2 YNNKEL (reference sequence). The CDR3 is 15 amino acids.

A few counts support this clone. The rearrangement joins TRBV7-8 to TRBJ1-2; D is unresolved. CDR3 length equals 16 residues. V was cut by 3 bases and J by 0 bases, with 14 bases left in between. In germline, CDR1 is SGHVS, CDR2 FQNEAQ. CDR3 in amino acids: CASSFGPASTNYGYTF. The CDR3 DNA reads as TGTGCCAGCAGCTTTGGGCCAGCCTCCACTAACTATGGCTACACCTTC.

CDR3 in DNA: TGTGCCAGCAGCTTAGGAGGGACAACCCTTAGCAATCAGCCCCAGCATTTT. Its protein is CASSLGGTTLSNQPQHF. This chain links TRBV7-8 with TRBJ1-5, with D possibly being TRBD1 (6 bases). The ends were cut back, 1 base at V and 0 bases at J, with 13 bases in the middle. The CDR3 totals 17 residues. Germline CDR1 and CDR2: SGHVS and FQNEAQ.

The chain carries TRBV4-3 and TRBJ2-2, with 9 nucleotides matching TRBD1. The germline CDR1 and CDR2 sequences are LGHNA and YSLEER. Unmatched junction bases numbered 5, after V lost 3 bases and J lost 3 bases. There are 16 residues in the CDR3. Here the CDR3 reads CASSHDDRGDTGELFF. DNA of the CDR3: TGCGCCAGCAGCCACGACGACAGGGGGGACACCGGGGAGCTGTTTTTT.

The rearrangement links TRBV6-6 to TRBJ2-7; the match to TRBD2 covers 8 bases. Germline CDR1 MNHNY, CDR2 SVGAGI (reference sequence). The CDR3 runs 15 residues. Germline trimming cut 2 bases from V and 5 bases from J; bases unmatched to any gene: 8. The CDR3 DNA follows: TGTGCCAGCAGTTACGACGGGACTAGTTCCCACGAGCAGTACTTC. This gives the protein CASSYDGTSSHEQYF.

The table lists this clone with a count of one. Here the CDR3 reads CASSLVRGWAYEQYF. CDR3 nucleotides: TGTGCCAGCAGCTTAGTCCGGGGATGGGCCTACGAGCAGTACTTC. V usage is TRBV11-2 and J usage is TRBJ2-7, with D possibly matching TRBD2 (5 bases). The V end was cut by 1 base, the J end by 2 bases, with 12 bases between. This CDR3 is 15 amino acids long. Looked up from germline, CDR1 is SGHAT and CDR2 is FQNNGV.

This clone has just a few counts. The rearrangement uses TRBV18 and TRBJ1-4, with unresolved D. CDR1 and CDR2 (germline): KGHSH, LQKENI. The CDR3 consists of 16 residues. Trimming pared 3 bases from V and 4 bases from J, leaving 15 bases between. In DNA form, the CDR3 reads TGTGCCAGCTCACCTCGAGCCGGGAGCGATAATGAAAAACTGTTTTTT. Amino acid sequence: CASSPRAGSDNEKLFF.

The rearrangement uses TRBV5-1 and TRBJ2-1; 11 bases line up with TRBD2. With V trimmed by 6 bases and J by 6 bases, 8 bases remained unmatched. The CDR3 covers 15 residues. Germline V gene lookup returns CDR1 SGHRS and CDR2 YFSETQ. For the CDR3, the DNA is TGCGCCAGCACCGTTAGCGGGAGGGGAAGCAATGAGCAGTTCTTC. It codes for CASTVSGRGSNEQFF.

The rearrangement uses TRBV7-3 and TRBJ1-4; the match to TRBD1 covers 9 bases. Per germline, CDR1 SGHTA and CDR2 FQGTGA. The CDR3 length is 15 residues. Trimming took 5 bases from V and 7 from J; bases not matched to a gene: 8. In nucleotides, the CDR3 is TGTGCCAGCAGCGTGACAGGGGGTATGGGTGAAAAACTGTTTTTT. It is translated as CASSVTGGMGEKLFF.

This chain connects TRBV6-5 to TRBJ1-1; D gene ambiguous. V was trimmed by 0 bases and J by 6 bases, leaving 11 bases between them. The CDR3 sequence is 14 residues long. Germline CDR1 reads MNHEY; CDR2 reads SVGAGI. The CDR3 DNA is TGTGCCAGCAGTTACTCGATCTATAGTTCTGAAGCTTTCTTT. Encoded protein: CASSYSIYSSEAFF.

The chain carries TRBV5-4 and TRBJ2-7; the match to TRBD2 covers 9 bases. The V gene's germline CDR1 is SGHNT and CDR2 YYREEE (reference sequence). V lost 3 bases, J lost 2 bases, and 6 bases stayed unmatched. CDR3 size: 15 residues. CDR3 sequence (DNA): TGTGCCAGCAGCTCTATAGCGGGAGCTCCCTACGAGCAGTACTTC. This sequence encodes CASSSIAGAPYEQYF.

Here the CDR3 DNA reads TGTGCCAGCAGCTCGAATGCGCCCTACGAGCAGTACTTC. Translation: CASSSNAPYEQYF. The J gene is TRBJ2-7, the V gene TRBV5-5; no firm D call. The CDR3 length is 13 residues. CDR1 SGHKS and CDR2 YYEKEE come from the germline V gene (reference sequence). The germline V and J ends were trimmed by 3 bases and 2 bases, with 9 bases remaining between them. Full variable domain (rest looked up from reference TRBV5-5 and TRBJ2-7): DAGVTQSPTHLIKTRGQQVTLRCSPISGHKSVSWYQQVLGQGPQFIFQYYEKEERGRGNFPDRFSARQFPNYSSELNVNALLLGDSALYLCASSSNAPYEQYFGPGTRLTVT.

In this sample, this clone turned up once. This chain joins TRBV7-2 and TRBJ2-7; TRBD1 aligns across 8 bases. The CDR3 extends over 15 amino acids. Germline-derived CDR1 and CDR2 are SGHTA and FQGNSA. The V gene end was trimmed by 5 bases and the J gene end by 6 bases; junction bases not matched to a gene: 12. DNA of the CDR3: TGTGCCAGCAGCCCAAGGGACAGGCGCGGAGGCGAGCAGTACTTC. This codes for CASSPRDRRGGEQYF.

This clone was seen only a few times. This chain's CDR3 is CASSRRGGLETQYF. DNA for the CDR3: TGTGCCAGCAGCCGAAGAGGGGGCTTGGAGACCCAGTACTTC. This chain uses TRBV5-5 with TRBJ2-5; 7 nucleotides line up with TRBD1. This CDR3 is built from 14 residues. The germline gives CDR1 SGHKS, CDR2 YYEKEE (reference sequence). The V gene end was trimmed by 4 bases and the J gene end by 5 bases; junction bases not matched to a gene: 8.

This rearrangement joins TRBV3-1 (or the pseudogene TRBV3-2) to TRBJ2-7, with a weak D call TRBD2 (5 bases). The CDR3 covers 16 residues. CDR1 LGHDT and CDR2 YNNKEL come from the germline V gene (reference sequence). Trimming took 1 base from V and 0 from J, leaving 13 bases between them. The CDR3: CASSQGRARSSYEQYF. As DNA, the CDR3 is TGTGCCAGCAGCCAAGGGCGGGCGCGATCCTCCTACGAGCAGTACTTC.

The chain employs TRBV7-8 and TRBJ2-7; no firm D call. The V end lost 5 bases, the J end lost 4 bases, and 6 bases lay between the germline ends. CDR3 size: 11 residues. Germline V lookup: CDR1 SGHVS, CDR2 FQNEAQ. CDR3 protein: CASSLLYEQYF. DNA of the CDR3: TGTGCCAGCAGCCTCCTATACGAGCAGTACTTC.

This CDR3 is CASSLLNGGYGYTF. The CDR3, as DNA: TGTGCCAGCAGCTTACTGAACGGGGGATATGGCTACACCTTC. The gene calls are TRBV7-2 and TRBJ1-2; D perhaps matches TRBD1 (5 bases). The CDR3 length is 14 residues. The V gene's germline CDR1 is SGHTA and CDR2 FQGNSA. The V end was cut by 2 bases, the J end by 5 bases, with 12 bases between.

This clone occurred once. V usage is TRBV19 and J usage is TRBJ1-3; D unclear. Germline CDR1 reads LNHDA; CDR2 reads SQIVND (reference sequence). Trimming took 5 bases from V and 4 from J, leaving 9 bases between them. The CDR3 is made up of 13 amino acids. The CDR3 DNA reads TGTGCCAGTAGTGTAAGCACGGGAAACACCATATATTTT. This codes for CASSVSTGNTIYF.

The gene calls are TRBV6-5 and TRBJ1-5, with 7 bases identical to TRBD1. The CDR3 sequence is 14 residues long. J was trimmed by 3 bases and V by 2 bases; bases with no gene match: 1. Looked up from germline, CDR1 is MNHEY and CDR2 is SVGAGI. The chain's CDR3 is CASSYRGPNQPQHF. The CDR3 nucleotides read TGTGCCAGCAGTTACAGGGGGCCCAATCAGCCCCAGCATTTT.

The chain is built from TRBV6-6 and TRBJ2-5, with D possibly being TRBD1 (5 bases). The CDR3 consists of 12 residues. Trimming removed 4 bases at V and 5 bases at J, with 8 bases between. The V gene's germline CDR1 is MNHNY and CDR2 SVGAGI (reference sequence). The CDR3 loop reads CASSWGLETQYF. CDR3 nucleotides: TGTGCCAGCAGTTGGGGCCTGGAGACCCAGTACTTC.